This T cell receptor beta chain was retrieved from a study of siplizumab effects on memory and regulatory T cells. V gave up 0 bases and J gave up 5 bases; unmatched junction bases: 3. CDR1 is SGHDN and CDR2 is FVKESK in the germline V gene. CDR3 length: 16 amino acids. TCRdb's table, derived via immunoSEQ multiplex PCR, lists solely in-frame clones and lacks some. Here the sample spans about 110,000 clones, roughly 92% being singletons. This clonotype was obtained from a human donor in good health. Source material: CD4+ T cells sorted from blood. The chain links TRBV14 to TRBJ2-2, with 10 bases that match TRBD2. Here the CDR3 DNA reads TGTGCCAGCAGCCAAGATCCTAGCGGGAGAACCGGGGAGCTGTTTTTT. It codes for CASSQDPSGRTGELFF.